The clone carrying this TCR beta chain has a count of ten or more. Antigen specificity is unknown. These data are taken from a study of T cells in Graves' hyperthyroidism and ophthalmopathy. At the level of the study: Peripheral blood collection took place at initial diagnosis, before any treatment. Study-wide results and caveats: Blood also contained most expanded thyroid clonotypes above 0.001.

Newly diagnosed hyperthyroidism patients aged 18 to 65 years had disease lasting under 2 months. It was RNA transcripts that yielded the amplified TCR beta CDR3 regions. HTBI primers were the set used in a first-round RT-PCR of the TCR CDR3. MiXCR, run by TCRdb on the multiplex PCR reads, gives a single entry per CDR3 protein. Of 400,000 to 500,000 distinct CDR3 sequences in the sample, around an eighth were seen once. CDR1 is SGHTA and CDR2 is FQGNSA in the germline V gene. The CDR3 consists of 15 residues. Trimming left V 6 bases short and J 0 bases short, with 12 bases between. Sequencing was done on a sample of blood. This sequence joins TRBV7-2 and TRBJ1-5; D is possibly TRBD1 (5 bases). This TCR was recovered from a woman between 18 and 30 years old with Graves' hyperthyroidism. The CDR3 nucleotides are TGTGCCAGCAGACCCGGACACTATAGCAATCAGCCCCAGCATTTT. Its translation is CASRPGHYSNQPQHF. Looking up the rest from reference TRBV7-2 and TRBJ1-5 gives the full variable domain: GAGVSQSPSNKVTEKGKDVELRCDPISGHTALYWYRQSLGQGLEFLIYFQGNSAPDKSGLPSDRFSAERTGGSVSTLTIQRTQQEDSAVYLCASRPGHYSNQPQHFGDGTRLSIL.